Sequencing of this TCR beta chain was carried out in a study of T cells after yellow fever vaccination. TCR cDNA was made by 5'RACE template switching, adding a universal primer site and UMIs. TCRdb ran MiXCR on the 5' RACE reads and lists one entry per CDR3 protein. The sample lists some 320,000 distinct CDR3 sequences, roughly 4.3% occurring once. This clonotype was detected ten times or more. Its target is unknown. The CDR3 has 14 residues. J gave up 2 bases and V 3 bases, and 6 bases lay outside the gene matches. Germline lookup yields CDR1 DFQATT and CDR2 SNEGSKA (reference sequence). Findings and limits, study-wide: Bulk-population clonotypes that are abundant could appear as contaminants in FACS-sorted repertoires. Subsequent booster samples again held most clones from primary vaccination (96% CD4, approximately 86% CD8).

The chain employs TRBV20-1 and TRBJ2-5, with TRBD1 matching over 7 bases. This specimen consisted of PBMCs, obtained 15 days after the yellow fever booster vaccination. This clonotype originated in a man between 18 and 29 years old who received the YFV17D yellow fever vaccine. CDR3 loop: CSASRGTAQETQYF. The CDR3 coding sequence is TGCAGTGCTAGTAGAGGGACAGCTCAAGAGACCCAGTACTTC.